A single sample gave rise to the 31 T cell receptor beta chains below, sequenced in a study of T-cell reconstitution after alpha-beta-depleted transplantation in children. Unique molecular identifiers were incorporated during preparation of the TCRbeta library. TCRdb analysed the PCR reads with MiXCR anew, one entry per CDR3 protein. The data hold around 92,000 distinct CDR3 sequences, with 9% to 15% observed a single time. The specimen comprised PBMCs from the stem cell graft donor, sampled from the stem cell graft. The source is a human donor who donated a stem cell graft to a child with inherited bone marrow failure.

This clonotype was detected ten times or more. CDR3 coding DNA: TGTGCCAGCAGCTTAGCTTTCGGCGAGTTTGGCACCATATATTTT. It translates to CASSLAFGEFGTIYF. The J gene is TRBJ1-3, the V gene TRBV7-2, with unresolved D. The CDR3 totals 15 residues. Germline V gene sequence: CDR1 SGHTA, CDR2 FQGNSA. With 0 bases removed from V and 9 bases from J, the gap between germline ends came to 15 bases.

The chain links TRBV25-1 to TRBJ2-2; D perhaps matches TRBD1 (6 bases). This CDR3 comprises 13 residues. V was shortened by 6 bases and J by 5 bases, with 10 bases between the two germline ends. From germline, CDR1 is MGHDK and CDR2 SYGVNS. CDR3 protein: CASRQGGTGELFF. The CDR3 coding sequence is TGTGCCAGCAGACAGGGTGGTACCGGGGAGCTGTTTTTT. Based on the CDR3 plus reference TRBV25-1 and TRBJ2-2, the full variable domain is EADIYQTPRYLVIGTGKKITLECSQTMGHDKMYWYQQDPGMELHLIHYSYGVNSTEKGDLSSESTVSRIRTEHFPLTLESARPSHTSQYLCASRQGGTGELFFGEGSRLTVL.

In this sample, this clonotype turned up many times. This chain connects TRBV11-3 to TRBJ2-1, with TRBD2 identical over 11 bases. V shed 1 base and J 2 bases; nucleotides not matched to a gene: 7. CDR1 and CDR2 (germline): SGHNT, YENEEA. The CDR3 contains 18 residues. CDR3 amino acids: CASSLVAGGPGTYNEQFF. CDR3 coding DNA: TGTGCCAGCAGCTTAGTAGCGGGAGGGCCCGGAACCTACAATGAGCAGTTCTTC.

Many counts were recorded for this clonotype. The V and J genes are TRBV7-2 and TRBJ2-3; D perhaps matches TRBD2 (5 bases). CDR3 length equals 15 residues. Deletions cut 0 bases from V and 4 bases from J, with 11 bases between. Germline loops: CDR1 SGHTA, CDR2 FQGNSA. The CDR3 here is CASSLASGVADTQYF. Here the CDR3 DNA reads TGTGCCAGCAGCTTAGCTTCCGGGGTTGCAGATACGCAGTATTTT. The full variable domain, its missing parts supplied by reference TRBV7-2 and TRBJ2-3, is GAGVSQSPSNKVTEKGKDVELRCDPISGHTALYWYRQSLGQGLEFLIYFQGNSAPDKSGLPSDRFSAERTGGSVSTLTIQRTQQEDSAVYLCASSLASGVADTQYFGPGTRLTVL.

This clonotype came up many times. V gene TRBV11-2 combines with J gene TRBJ2-1; TRBD2 is a possible D gene (6 bases). This CDR3 contains 15 residues. Germline lookup yields CDR1 SGHAT and CDR2 FQNNGV. The V end was cut by 6 bases, the J end by 4 bases, with 16 bases between. The CDR3 region has the DNA TGTGCCAGCAGTCCACGACTAGAGTTGTACAATGAGCAGTTCTTC. Its protein is CASSPRLELYNEQFF.

Many counts were recorded for this clonotype. The V and J genes are TRBV6-2 or TRBV6-3 and TRBJ2-1; D is ambiguous. The CDR3 consists of 12 residues. Deletions cut 7 bases from V and 9 bases from J, with 13 bases between. Germline lookup yields CDR1 MNHEY and CDR2 SVGEGT. The CDR3 protein is CASTTWVGEQFF. DNA of the CDR3: TGTGCCAGCACTACCTGGGTTGGTGAGCAGTTCTTC.

This clonotype was seen many times. The rearrangement joins TRBV9 to TRBJ1-2; D not resolved. CDR1 and CDR2 from the germline V gene are SGDLS and YYNGEE. The CDR3 length is 13 residues. Trimming stripped 0 bases from V and 1 base from J, with 4 bases between. The CDR3 spells CASSVAGNYGYTF. The DNA for the CDR3 is TGTGCCAGCAGCGTAGCAGGTAACTATGGCTACACCTTC.

The rearrangement links TRBV19 to TRBJ1-5; 8 positions agree with TRBD1. V lost 4 bases to trimming and J lost 12 bases; unmatched junction nucleotides: 11. Germline V gene sequence: CDR1 LNHDA, CDR2 SQIVND (reference sequence). The CDR3 spans 14 residues. The CDR3 DNA follows: TGTGCCAGTAGTACTGGGTCCCGGGACAGGAACCAGCATTTT. It translates to CASSTGSRDRNQHF.

This clonotype came up many times. The V and J genes are TRBV7-8 and TRBJ1-5; TRBD1 matches at 10 bases. V was pared by 1 base and J by 0 bases, with 6 bases of the junction left unmatched. CDR1 is SGHVS, CDR2 FQNEAQ, per germline. The CDR3 spans 18 residues. The CDR3 reads CASSLVGTGDYSNQPQHF. The CDR3 DNA follows: TGTGCCAGCAGCTTAGTAGGGACAGGGGATTATAGCAATCAGCCCCAGCATTTT.

This clonotype was recorded many times. The chain carries TRBV7-9 and TRBJ2-3; 14 nucleotides agree with TRBD2. CDR1 is SEHNR and CDR2 is FQNEAQ in the germline V gene (reference sequence). This CDR3 spans 13 amino acids. The CDR3 bases are TGTTGGACTAGCGGGGGGAGGACAGATACGCAGTATTTT. Protein product: CWTSGGRTDTQYF. The full variable domain, its missing parts supplied by reference TRBV7-9 and TRBJ2-3, is DTGVSQNPRHKITKRGQNVTFRCDPISEHNRLYWYRQTLGQGPEFLTYFQNEAQLEKSRLLSDRFSAERPKGSFSTLEIQRTEQGDSAMYLCWTSGGRTDTQYFGPGTRLTVL.

This clonotype was detected once. The V call is TRBV6-2 or TRBV6-3, the J call TRBJ1-2; unclear D gene. This CDR3 comprises 12 residues. The germline V gene encodes CDR1 MNHEY and CDR2 SVGEGT. V was pared by 8 bases and J by 3 bases, with 10 bases between. The CDR3 loop reads CASGEGDYGYTF. For the CDR3, the DNA is TGTGCCAGCGGGGAGGGCGACTATGGCTACACCTTC.

This clonotype came up many times. The rearrangement joins TRBV12-3 or TRBV12-4 to TRBJ1-1, with a possible D match to TRBD1 (5 bases). V lost 4 bases, J lost 9 bases, and 15 bases lay in between. This CDR3 region has 13 residues. CDR3 DNA sequence: TGTGCCAGCAGTTCCCCGGGGGGGGGAAAAGCTTTCTTT. The encoded protein is CASSSPGGGKAFF.

The table lists this clonotype with many counts. J is TRBJ2-7 and V is TRBV27; D is possibly TRBD1 (5 bases). V gave up 4 bases and J gave up 6 bases, with 10 bases separating them. The CDR3 length is 12 residues. Germline CDR1 MNHEY, CDR2 SMNVEV (reference sequence). The CDR3 region is CASSSRDAEQYF. The CDR3 DNA follows: TGTGCCAGCAGTTCCAGGGATGCCGAGCAGTACTTC.

In DNA form, the CDR3 reads TGCAGTGCCAAATCGACAGTCAACTACGAGCAGTACTTC. It translates to CSAKSTVNYEQYF. V gene TRBV20-1 combines with J gene TRBJ2-7; a possible D gene is TRBD1 (5 bases). This CDR3 has 13 amino acids. The V end lost 6 bases, the J end lost 3 bases, and 15 bases lay between the germline ends. The V gene's germline CDR1 is DFQATT and CDR2 SNEGSKA (reference sequence).

This clonotype appeared many times. The V and J genes are TRBV13 and TRBJ2-7, with 8 bases aligning to TRBD2. Germline CDR1 PRHDT, CDR2 FYEKMQ (reference sequence). The ends lost 0 bases at V and 6 bases at J; junction bases unmatched: 4. The CDR3 is made up of 14 amino acids. As DNA, the CDR3 is TGTGCCAGCAGCTTAGGTAGCGGGATACCCGAGCAGTACTTC. Its protein is CASSLGSGIPEQYF.

This clonotype was detected ten times or more. The chain is built from TRBV4-3 and TRBJ2-3; no clear D gene. V gave up 0 bases and J gave up 4 bases, with 20 bases separating them. CDR3 size: 18 residues. Germline V gives CDR1 LGHNA, CDR2 YSLEER. CDR3: CASSQERAFYHRADTQYF. The CDR3 coding sequence is TGCGCCAGCAGCCAAGAAAGGGCCTTCTACCATCGGGCAGATACGCAGTATTTT.

This clonotype was detected many times. V is TRBV6-2 or TRBV6-3 and J is TRBJ1-2; no clear D gene. V was shortened by 6 bases and J by 3 bases, with 11 bases between the two germline ends. The CDR3 loop spans 13 amino acids. Germline V CDR1 and CDR2: MNHEY, SVGEGT. The DNA for the CDR3 is TGTGCCAGCAGGGACGGTTCCTACTATGGCTACACCTTC. This sequence encodes CASRDGSYYGYTF.

Ten or more counts support this clonotype. The V and J genes are TRBV6-1 and TRBJ1-3; 7 bases line up with TRBD1. The CDR3 totals 16 residues. The J segment lost 4 bases and the V segment lost 3 bases, leaving 9 bases of the junction unmatched. Germline CDR1 MNHNS, CDR2 SASEGT. DNA for the CDR3: TGTGCCAGCAGTGATATGGGCGCGACAGGGGGAAACACCATATATTTT. Protein product: CASSDMGATGGNTIYF.

The rearrangement joins TRBV20-1 to TRBJ2-3, with D possibly matching TRBD2 (6 bases). The V and J ends lost 3 bases and 3 bases respectively, with 22 bases between them. The CDR3 has 17 residues. Looked up from germline, CDR1 is DFQATT and CDR2 is SNEGSKA (reference sequence). The CDR3 sequence is CSASPGRGRTFTDTQYF. CDR3 bases: TGCAGTGCTAGCCCCGGAAGAGGGAGGACGTTTACAGATACGCAGTATTTT.

V and J are TRBV28 and TRBJ2-7; TRBD2 aligns across 7 bases. Per the germline V gene, CDR1 is MDHEN and CDR2 is SYDVKM. Losses at the gene ends were 10 bases for V and 4 bases for J; bases not matched to a gene: 7. The CDR3 runs to 12 residues. This CDR3 is CAMSPGGYEQYF. As DNA, the CDR3 is TGTGCCATGAGCCCGGGGGGTTACGAGCAGTACTTC.

This clonotype was detected ten times or more. V gene TRBV12-3 or TRBV12-4 combines with J gene TRBJ1-2; 7 bases fit TRBD1. V dropped 5 bases and J dropped 2; count of bases not matched to a gene: 2. The CDR3 consists of 13 residues. The CDR3 reads CASSMGQNYGYTF. The CDR3 DNA is TGTGCCAGCAGTATGGGACAGAACTATGGCTACACCTTC.

The sample holds many counts of this clonotype. J is TRBJ1-6 and V is TRBV12-3 or TRBV12-4; no clear D. The CDR3 runs to 15 residues. Trimming shortened V by 6 bases and J by 8 bases, and 17 bases separated the two germline ends. The CDR3 DNA sequence: TGTGCCAGCAGAGAGCTGGGAAGGCGAGATTCACCCCTCCACTTT. It translates to CASRELGRRDSPLHF.

This clonotype was observed many times. The V and J genes are TRBV15 and TRBJ2-1, with 10 bases matching TRBD2. Germline CDR1 LNHNV, CDR2 YYDKDF (reference sequence). This CDR3 contains 17 residues. Germline trimming cut 2 bases from V and 3 bases from J; bases unmatched to any gene: 7. CDR3 region: CATSRPLAGEYYNEQFF. Here the CDR3 DNA reads TGTGCCACCAGCAGACCCCTAGCGGGAGAATACTACAATGAGCAGTTCTTC.

CDR3 coding DNA: TGCGCCAGCAGCCACCTTGGGACTAGCCGGTCCAATGAGCAGTTCTTC. This encodes CASSHLGTSRSNEQFF. The chain combines TRBV4-1 with TRBJ2-1; TRBD2 matches at 9 bases. The V and J ends lost 3 bases and 6 bases, in that order; junction bases with no gene match: 9. Germline CDR1 is MGHRA and CDR2 is YSYEKL. CDR3 length: 16 amino acids.

This clonotype was counted ten times or more. The gene calls are TRBV4-3 and TRBJ2-7, with 7 nucleotides matching TRBD2. CDR1 LGHNA and CDR2 YSLEER come from the germline V gene. With 0 bases clipped from V and 3 bases from J, the junction kept 11 bases outside the gene matches. This CDR3 has 17 amino acids. CDR3 bases: TGCGCCAGCAGCCAAGAGGTTCGTAGCGGGCCGTTCTACGAGCAGTACTTC. This gives the protein CASSQEVRSGPFYEQYF.

This clonotype was seen ten or more times. The chain carries TRBV7-3 and TRBJ1-1, with 7 bases aligning to TRBD1. CDR1 and CDR2 (germline): SGHTA, FQGTGA. V lost 4 bases and J lost 11; bases outside the gene matches: 10. This CDR3 has 13 amino acids. As DNA, the CDR3 is TGTGCCAGCAGCTCCGCAGGGGGGACTGGGGCTTTCTTT. Its translation is CASSSAGGTGAFF. The variable domain in full, completed from reference TRBV7-3 and TRBJ1-1, reads GAGVSQTPSNKVTEKGKYVELRCDPISGHTALYWYRQSLGQGPEFLIYFQGTGAADDSGLPNDRFFAVRPEGSVSTLKIQRTERGDSAVYLCASSSAGGTGAFFGQGTRLTVV.

This clonotype has at least ten counts. V gene TRBV12-3 or TRBV12-4 combines with J gene TRBJ2-1, with 13 bases matching TRBD2. CDR3 length: 16 residues. J gave up 10 bases and V 0 bases, and 6 bases lay outside the gene matches. In DNA form, the CDR3 reads TGTGCCAGCAGTTTAGCCACTAGCGGGGGGGCAGGGGAGCAGTTCTTC. Protein sequence: CASSLATSGGAGEQFF.

This clonotype was counted at least ten times. This chain uses TRBV9 with TRBJ1-1; no definite D call. V lost 0 bases and J lost 4, with 10 bases in between. The CDR3 totals 14 residues. CDR1 is SGDLS and CDR2 is YYNGEE in the germline V gene. CDR3 in DNA: TGTGCCAGCAGCGTAGCTAGTGGGCCCACTGAAGCTTTCTTT. This encodes CASSVASGPTEAFF.

This clonotype was counted between two and nine times. The V gene is TRBV3-1, the J gene TRBJ2-7, with TRBD1 as a possible D gene (5 bases). CDR1 and CDR2 from the germline V gene are LGHDT and YNNKEL (reference sequence). This CDR3 spans 13 amino acids. V gave up 4 bases and J gave up 3 bases, with 10 bases separating them. The CDR3: CASSPRGYYEQYF. CDR3 nucleotides: TGTGCCAGCAGCCCAAGGGGATACTACGAGCAGTACTTC.

This clonotype was recorded at least ten times. This chain connects TRBV4-1 to TRBJ1-6; 9 bases align to TRBD1. The CDR3 extends over 16 amino acids. V lost 3 bases, J lost 10 bases, and 10 bases stayed unmatched. Germline CDR1 and CDR2: MGHRA and YSYEKL. In nucleotides, the CDR3 is TGCGCCAGCAGCCAGACGACGACAGGGGGAAGATCACCCCTCCACTTT. Protein product: CASSQTTTGGRSPLHF.

This clonotype was picked up one time. This chain uses TRBV3-1 with TRBJ2-4, with 8 nucleotides matching TRBD1. The germline V gene has CDR1 LGHDT and CDR2 YNNKEL (reference sequence). With 4 bases clipped from V and 3 bases from J, the junction kept 5 bases outside the gene matches. The CDR3 is 15 residues long. The CDR3 region is CASSRQGAGKNIQYF. The CDR3 bases are TGTGCCAGCAGCCGGCAGGGGGCCGGCAAAAACATTCAGTACTTC.